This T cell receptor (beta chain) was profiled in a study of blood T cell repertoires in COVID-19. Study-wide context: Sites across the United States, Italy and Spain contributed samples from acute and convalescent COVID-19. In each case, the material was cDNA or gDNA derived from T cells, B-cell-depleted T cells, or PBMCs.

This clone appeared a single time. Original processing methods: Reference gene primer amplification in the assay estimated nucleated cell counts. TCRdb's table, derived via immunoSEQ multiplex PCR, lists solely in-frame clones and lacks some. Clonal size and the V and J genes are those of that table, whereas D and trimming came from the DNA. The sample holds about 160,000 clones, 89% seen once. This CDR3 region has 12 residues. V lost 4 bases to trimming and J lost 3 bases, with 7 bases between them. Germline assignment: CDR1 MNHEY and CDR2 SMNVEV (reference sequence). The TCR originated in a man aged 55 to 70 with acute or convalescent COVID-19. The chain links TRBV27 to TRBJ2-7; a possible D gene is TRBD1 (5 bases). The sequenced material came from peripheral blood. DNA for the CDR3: TGTGCCAGCAGTTCTACAGGCTACGAGCAGTACTTC. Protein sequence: CASSSTGYEQYF.